This T cell receptor beta chain came from a study of a mutant IDH1 vaccine in newly diagnosed glioma. Across the study: Onset of vaccination occurred 4-6 weeks following radiotherapy alone, or with temozolomide cycles. Sex among treated patients split about 60% male, around 40% female; mean age was approximately 40 years.

Clones were sequenced by immunoSEQ multiplex PCR, and TCRdb holds only the in-frame ones, with some missing. The data contain tens of thousands of clones, 65% to 90% of them singletons. Trimming pared 4 bases from V and 4 bases from J, leaving 19 bases between. Germline V gives CDR1 LNHNV, CDR2 YYDKDF (reference sequence). The CDR3 totals 16 residues. Sample time point: week 35, safety follow-up. Mutant IDH1 20-mer peptide, at 300 ug, made up each vaccine dose, with topical imiquimod. Points on this clone: Its antigen is currently unknown.

The input for sequencing was PBMCs, taken from a glioma patient whose treatment included an IDH1 peptide vaccine. The chain joins TRBV15 to TRBJ2-5; D is possibly TRBD1 or TRBD2 (7 bases each). This TCR derives from a middle-aged woman with glioma. Some clones in this sample may be carry-over from other donors' samples. Here the CDR3 reads CATSNRNSGGGETQYF. In nucleotides, the CDR3 is TGTGCCACCAGCAACCGTAATTCAGGGGGGGGAGAGACCCAGTACTTC.